The 9 T cell receptor beta chains below were found in one sample sequenced in a study of blood T cell repertoires in COVID-19. Sequencing was performed with immunoSEQ multiplex PCR; in TCRdb, only in-frame clones are kept and a portion is missing. The sample yields 200,000 to 250,000 clones, roughly 90% seen once. The sample comprised peripheral blood. These receptors were collected from a woman aged 55-69 years with acute or convalescent COVID-19.

The chain has TRBV11-2 and TRBJ2-3; 10 nucleotides agree with TRBD1. J lost 6 bases, V lost 6 bases, and 15 bases had no gene match. There are 17 residues in the CDR3. The V gene's germline CDR1 is SGHAT and CDR2 FQNNGV. CDR3 DNA: TGTGCCAGCAGTTCTGGGACAGGGGTCTTGCAGGGGGATACGCAGTATTTT. This sequence encodes CASSSGTGVLQGDTQYF. Drawing the rest from reference TRBV11-2 and TRBJ2-3, the complete variable domain is EAGVAQSPRYKIIEKRQSVAFWCNPISGHATLYWYQQILGQGPKLLIQFQNNGVVDDSQLPKDRFSAERLKGVDSTLKIQPAKLEDSAVYLCASSSGTGVLQGDTQYFGPGTRLTVL.

V gene TRBV18 combines with J gene TRBJ2-1; D perhaps matches TRBD2 (5 bases). The CDR3 has 15 amino acids. Germline CDR1 is KGHSH and CDR2 is LQKENI. Trimming cost V 3 bases and J 1 base, with 10 bases left between them. The CDR3 DNA is TGTGCCAGCTCACCGAAACTAGGATCCTACAATGAGCAGTTCTTC. Protein product: CASSPKLGSYNEQFF. Supplemented by reference TRBV18 and TRBJ2-1, the full variable domain reads NAGVMQNPRHLVRRRGQEARLRCSPMKGHSHVYWYRQLPEEGLKFMVYLQKENIIDESGMPKERFSAEFPKEGPSILRIQQVVRGDSAAYFCASSPKLGSYNEQFFGPGTRLTVL.

This clone appeared once. V usage is TRBV27 and J usage is TRBJ1-2; D is unclear. Trimming left V 5 bases short and J 1 base short, with 14 bases between. CDR1 is MNHEY, CDR2 SMNVEV, per germline (reference sequence). The CDR3 contains 15 residues. In DNA, the CDR3 is TGTGCCAGCAGTCCTCTCGGGAAGGGTAACTATGGCTACACCTTC. This encodes CASSPLGKGNYGYTF.

V gene TRBV7-2 combines with J gene TRBJ2-5, with TRBD2 matching over 12 bases. Germline loops: CDR1 SGHTA, CDR2 FQGNSA. V lost 4 bases and J lost 7; bases outside the gene matches: 1. The CDR3 length is 13 residues. CDR3 sequence (DNA): TGTGCCAGCAGCTGGGGACTAGCGGGGACCCAGTACTTC. It is translated as CASSWGLAGTQYF.

Here the CDR3 reads CASSLVARRSYGYTF. CDR3 in DNA: TGTGCCAGCAGCTTAGTTGCACGGAGGTCCTATGGCTACACCTTC. This chain links TRBV7-2 with TRBJ1-2; D not certain. Trimming shortened V by 1 base and J by 4 bases, and 13 bases separated the two germline ends. The CDR3 covers 15 residues. Germline values: CDR1 SGHTA, CDR2 FQGNSA.

The V call is TRBV9, the J call TRBJ2-3; 12 bases align to TRBD2. From germline, CDR1 is SGDLS and CDR2 YYNGEE. The trim removed 4 bases at V and 0 bases at J, leaving 12 bases unmatched. The CDR3 is made up of 19 amino acids. CDR3 nucleotide sequence: TGTGCCAGCAGCCGATTCGCCGGGACTAGCGGGTTGAGCACAGATACGCAGTATTTT. Its protein is CASSRFAGTSGLSTDTQYF.

This clone was observed once. The CDR3 DNA is TGTGCCAGCAGTTACTCGGGTCTAGCGGGACCCACAGATACGCAGTATTTT. It is translated as CASSYSGLAGPTDTQYF. The chain uses TRBV6-2 or TRBV6-3 and TRBJ2-3; 9 nucleotides line up with TRBD2. The trim removed 0 bases at V and 2 bases at J, leaving 6 bases unmatched. There are 17 residues in the CDR3. From germline, CDR1 is MNHEY and CDR2 SVGEGT.

The chain couples TRBV5-1 to TRBJ2-1, with 8 bases aligning to TRBD2. Trimming cost V 0 bases and J 9 bases; bases outside gene matches: 8. The germline V gene encodes CDR1 SGHRS and CDR2 YFSETQ. There are 15 residues in the CDR3. The CDR3 here is CASSLAGLEGGEQFF. CDR3 nucleotides: TGCGCCAGCAGCTTGGCGGGACTAGAAGGGGGTGAGCAGTTCTTC.

CDR3 residues: CASSQSVRGSQPQHF. CDR3 coding DNA: TGTGCCAGCAGCCAATCGGTTAGGGGAAGTCAGCCCCAGCATTTT. The chain combines TRBV3-1 (or the pseudogene TRBV3-2) with TRBJ1-5; tentatively, D is TRBD1 (5 bases). Germline V gene data show CDR1 as LGHDT and CDR2 as YNNKEL (reference sequence). The CDR3 contains 15 residues. V was cut by 2 bases and J by 6 bases, with 14 bases left in between.